This T cell receptor (beta chain) derives from a study of T cell changes during pregnancy in multiple sclerosis. Data came from immunoSEQ multiplex PCR; TCRdb stores just in-frame clones and leaves some out. Among tens of thousands of clones listed, about nine tenths were seen once. Looked up from germline, CDR1 is LGHNA and CDR2 is YSLEER. V shed 4 bases and J shed 7 bases, with 10 bases lying between them. The CDR3 is 13 amino acids. The sequences come from CD8+ T cells from peripheral blood mononuclear cells, collected before pregnancy. The chain is built from TRBV4-3 and TRBJ2-2; D is undetermined. This receptor was identified in a female donor with multiple sclerosis, enrolled in a pregnancy study. The DNA for the CDR3 is TGCGCCAGCAGCCCTCTTCGAGGCGGGGAGCTGTTTTTT. It encodes CASSPLRGGELFF.